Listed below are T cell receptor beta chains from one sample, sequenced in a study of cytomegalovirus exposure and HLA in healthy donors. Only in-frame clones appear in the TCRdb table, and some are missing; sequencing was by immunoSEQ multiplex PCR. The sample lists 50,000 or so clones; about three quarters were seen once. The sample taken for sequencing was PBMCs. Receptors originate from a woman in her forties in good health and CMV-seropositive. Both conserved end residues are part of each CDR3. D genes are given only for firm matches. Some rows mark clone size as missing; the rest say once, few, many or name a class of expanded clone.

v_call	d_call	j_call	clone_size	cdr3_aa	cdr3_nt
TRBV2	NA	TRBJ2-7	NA	CASSELAYEQYF	TGTGCCAGCAGTGAATTGGCTTACGAGCAGTACTTC
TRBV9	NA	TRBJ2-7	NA	CASSKDGRGIAYEQYF	TGTGCCAGCAGCAAAGACGGCCGAGGGATCGCCTACGAGCAGTACTTC
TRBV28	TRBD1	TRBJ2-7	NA	CASTGTGGEAEQYF	TGTGCCAGCACCGGGACAGGGGGCGAGGCCGAGCAGTACTTC
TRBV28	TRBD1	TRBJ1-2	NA	CASSSTGGGKYGYTF	TGTGCCAGCAGCTCTACAGGGGGCGGCAAATATGGCTACACCTTC
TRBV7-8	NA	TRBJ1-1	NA	CASSLGRGQLNTEAFF	TGTGCCAGCAGCTTAGGCAGAGGGCAGTTGAACACTGAAGCTTTCTTT
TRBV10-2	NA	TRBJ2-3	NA	CASSDYSADTQYF	TGCGCCAGCAGTGACTATTCTGCAGATACGCAGTATTTT
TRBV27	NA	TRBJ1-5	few	CATIARWTAFSSNQPQHF	TGTGCCACCATAGCGAGGTGGACAGCCTTCAGTAGCAATCAGCCCCAGCATTTT
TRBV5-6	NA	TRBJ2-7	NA	CASSLQSYEQYF	TGTGCCAGCAGCCTTCAGTCCTACGAGCAGTACTTC
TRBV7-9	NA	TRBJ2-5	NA	CAVQVQEETQYF	TGTGCCGTCCAGGTCCAGGAAGAGACCCAGTACTTC
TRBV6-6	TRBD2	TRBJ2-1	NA	CASRHTSGQIDEQFF	TGTGCCAGCAGGCACACTAGCGGGCAGATAGATGAGCAGTTCTTC
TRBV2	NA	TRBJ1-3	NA	CASSRQQGNTIYF	TGTGCCAGCAGTAGACAACAGGGAAACACCATATATTTT
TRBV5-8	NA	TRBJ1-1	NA	CASSLGPNTEAFF	TGTGCCAGCAGCTTGGGGCCGAACACTGAAGCTTTCTTT
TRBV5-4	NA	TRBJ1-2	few	CASSRWGSQGDYGYTF	TGTGCCAGCAGTCGGTGGGGATCGCAAGGGGACTATGGCTACACCTTC
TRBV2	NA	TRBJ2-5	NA	CASSRTAETQYF	TGTGCCAGCAGTAGGACAGCCGAGACCCAGTACTTC
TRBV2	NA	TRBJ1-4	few	CASRFEQGNEKLFF	TGTGCCAGCAGATTTGAACAGGGTAATGAAAAACTGTTTTTT
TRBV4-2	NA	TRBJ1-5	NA	CASSQEAGYQPQHF	TGTGCCAGCAGCCAAGAGGCAGGGTATCAGCCCCAGCATTTT
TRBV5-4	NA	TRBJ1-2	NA	CASSALGGRGYTF	TGTGCCAGCAGCGCCCTGGGAGGGAGGGGCTACACCTTC
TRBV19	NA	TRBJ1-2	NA	CASNRGSGYTF	TGTGCCAGTAATCGGGGTAGCGGCTACACCTTC
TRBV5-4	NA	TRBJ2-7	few	CASSLGLNYEQYF	TGTGCCAGCAGCTTGGGACTAAACTACGAGCAGTACTTC
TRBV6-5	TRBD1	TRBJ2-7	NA	CASSSGGHSYEQYF	TGTGCCAGCAGTTCAGGGGGACACTCCTACGAGCAGTACTTC
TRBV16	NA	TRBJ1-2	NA	CASSQSKWGPGGYTF	TGTGCCAGCAGCCAATCCAAATGGGGGCCCGGGGGCTACACCTTC
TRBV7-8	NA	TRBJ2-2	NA	CASSLGDWESGELFF	TGTGCCAGCAGCTTGGGTGACTGGGAGTCCGGGGAGCTGTTTTTT
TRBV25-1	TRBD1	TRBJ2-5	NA	CASSDATGKETQYF	TGTGCCAGCAGTGACGCGACAGGGAAAGAGACCCAGTACTTC
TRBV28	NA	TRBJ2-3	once	CASSLNPTGTDTQYF	TGTGCCAGCAGTTTAAACCCTACGGGCACAGATACGCAGTATTTT
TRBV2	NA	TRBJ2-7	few	CASTRTRGEQYF	TGTGCCAGCACTCGGACCCGGGGGGAGCAGTACTTC
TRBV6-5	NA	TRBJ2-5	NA	CASSGRGGETQYF	TGTGCCAGCAGCGGCAGGGGTGGGGAGACCCAGTACTTC
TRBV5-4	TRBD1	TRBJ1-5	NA	CASSRGGQGDQPQHF	TGTGCCAGCAGCCGTGGCGGACAGGGTGATCAGCCCCAGCATTTT
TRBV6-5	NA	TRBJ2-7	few	CASSYGGGGYEQYF	TGTGCCAGCAGTTATGGCGGGGGCGGATACGAGCAGTACTTC
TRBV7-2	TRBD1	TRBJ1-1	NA	CASSLYRGAFF	TGTGCCAGCAGCCTCTACAGGGGAGCTTTCTTT
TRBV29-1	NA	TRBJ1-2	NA	CSADQGNYGYTF	TGCAGCGCCGACCAGGGAAACTATGGCTACACCTTC
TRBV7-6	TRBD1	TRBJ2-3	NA	CASSSHRGLYEGATDTQYF	TGTGCCAGCAGCTCACATCGCGGACTTTACGAGGGGGCCACAGATACGCAGTATTTT
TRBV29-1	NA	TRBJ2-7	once	CSVAPGAREQYF	TGCAGCGTTGCGCCAGGGGCAAGAGAGCAGTACTTC
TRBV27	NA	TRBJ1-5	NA	CASGPYRNQPQHF	TGTGCCAGCGGGCCTTACAGAAATCAGCCCCAGCATTTT
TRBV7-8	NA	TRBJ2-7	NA	CASSLGRGASPTYEQYF	TGTGCCAGCAGCTTGGGACGGGGGGCCTCCCCGACCTACGAGCAGTACTTC
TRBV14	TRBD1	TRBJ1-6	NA	CASSQDRGLTNSPLHF	TGTGCCAGCAGCCAAGACAGGGGGTTAACAAATTCACCCCTCCACTTT
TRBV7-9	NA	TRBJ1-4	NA	CASSSSIRNDRLGGEKLFF	TGTGCCAGCAGCTCCTCCATACGAAACGACAGACTCGGGGGGGAAAAACTGTTTTTT
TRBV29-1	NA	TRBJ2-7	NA	CSVGVLVDEQYF	TGCAGCGTTGGAGTGTTGGTCGACGAGCAGTACTTC
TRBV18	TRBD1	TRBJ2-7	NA	CASSADRVYEQYF	TGTGCCAGCTCAGCGGACAGGGTCTACGAGCAGTACTTC
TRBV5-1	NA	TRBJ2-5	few	CASSLEGGGPRETQYF	TGCGCCAGCAGCTTGGAGGGCGGGGGCCCCCGGGAGACCCAGTACTTC
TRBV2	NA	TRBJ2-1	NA	CASSEAPGQFF	TGTGCCAGCAGTGAGGCCCCAGGGCAGTTCTTC
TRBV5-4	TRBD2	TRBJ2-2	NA	CASSLAGLAGGPGELFF	TGTGCCAGCAGCTTAGCAGGACTAGCGGGCGGGCCCGGGGAGCTGTTTTTT
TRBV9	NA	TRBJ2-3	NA	CASSLTRAGNTQYF	TGTGCCAGCAGCTTAACTAGGGCGGGGAATACGCAGTATTTT
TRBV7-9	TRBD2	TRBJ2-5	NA	CASRLAGGETQYF	TGTGCCAGCAGACTAGCGGGGGGAGAGACCCAGTACTTC
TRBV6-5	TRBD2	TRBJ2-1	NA	CASSRTSGGRYEQFF	TGTGCCAGCAGTCGGACTAGCGGGGGCAGGTATGAGCAGTTCTTC
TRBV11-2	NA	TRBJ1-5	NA	CASRSGGNQPQHF	TGTGCCAGCCGCTCAGGGGGCAATCAGCCCCAGCATTTT
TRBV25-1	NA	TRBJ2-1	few	CASSELDRQYNEQFF	TGTGCCAGCAGTGAGCTAGACCGACAGTACAATGAGCAGTTCTTC
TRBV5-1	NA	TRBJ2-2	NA	CASSLVSAFTGELFF	TGCGCCAGCAGCTTGGTCAGTGCCTTTACCGGGGAGCTGTTTTTT
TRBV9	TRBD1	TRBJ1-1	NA	CASSVGRGRTEAFF	TGTGCCAGCAGCGTAGGCAGGGGGCGTACTGAAGCTTTCTTT
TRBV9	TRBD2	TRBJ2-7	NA	CASSGPTSGGREQYF	TGTGCCAGCAGCGGACCGACTAGCGGGGGCCGCGAGCAGTACTTC
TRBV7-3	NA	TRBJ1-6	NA	CASSESSYNSPLHF	TGTGCCAGCAGCGAGAGCTCCTATAATTCACCCCTCCACTTT
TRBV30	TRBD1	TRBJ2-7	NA	CAWNTGTGIYEQYF	TGTGCCTGGAATACCGGGACAGGGATTTACGAGCAGTACTTC